The 17 T cell receptor beta chains below come from one sample, sequenced in a study of blood T cells in healthy people across ages. Next came a second PCR, run for about 7 to 12 cycles, which used a sample-barcoded 5' primer along with a J-beta primer mix. TCRdb processed the 5' RACE reads anew with MiXCR; each CDR3 protein has one entry. The table shows approximately 900,000 distinct CDR3 sequences, with roughly 29% occurring only once. The data were also submitted as part of a second study, on T cells of mothers and their children.

The material sequenced was blood. These receptor sequences come from a woman in her 40s in good health.

The chain combines TRBV5-1 with TRBJ2-3, with 16 nucleotides matching TRBD2. Germline-derived CDR1 and CDR2 are SGHRS and YFSETQ. The trim removed 3 bases at V and 0 bases at J, leaving 7 bases unmatched. The CDR3 sequence is 19 residues long. The CDR3 DNA reads TGCGCCAGCAGCTCGGGACTAGCGGGGGGGAAGCCTAGCACAGATACGCAGTATTTT. This sequence encodes CASSSGLAGGKPSTDTQYF.

Only a few counts were recorded for this clonotype. One junction end disagrees with the germline gene, perhaps due to a read error. The chain recombines TRBV20-1 with TRBJ1-5; 7 nucleotides match TRBD1. This CDR3 spans 14 amino acids. Germline values: CDR1 DFQATT, CDR2 SNEGSKA (reference sequence). The CDR3 coding sequence is TGCAGTGCTAGAGATCCGGGACAGAATCAGCTCCAGCATTTT. Its protein product is CSARDPGQNQLQHF.

With regard to this clonotype: One end of the junction fails to match germline, which may point to a read error. This sequence joins TRBV6-2 or TRBV6-3 and TRBJ1-2; D gene ambiguous. From germline, CDR1 is MNHEY and CDR2 SVGEGT. This CDR3 has 18 amino acids. DNA of the CDR3: TGTGTCAGCAGTTATGGCGGCCTTCGGAGGAGTCTTAACTATGGCTACACCTTC. Protein sequence: CVSSYGGLRRSLNYGYTF.

This clonotype was counted only a few times. V usage is TRBV10-2 and J usage is TRBJ2-3; TRBD1 agrees at 10 bases. This CDR3 is built from 14 residues. Trimming took 6 bases from V and 4 from J; bases not matched to a gene: 4. Germline lookup yields CDR1 WSHSY and CDR2 SAAADI. The CDR3 nucleotides are TGCGCCAGCAGGGACAGGGGGTCTTCAGATACGCAGTATTTT. It yields the protein CASRDRGSSDTQYF.

This clonotype was seen many times. The gene calls are TRBV12-3 or TRBV12-4 and TRBJ1-2; TRBD1 matches at 7 bases. J gave up 7 bases and V 3 bases, and 8 bases lay outside the gene matches. The CDR3 is 14 amino acids. In DNA, the CDR3 is TGTGCCAGCAGTTTCGGAAGGGGGCAATCTGGCTACACCTTC. This codes for CASSFGRGQSGYTF.

V is TRBV19 and J is TRBJ1-2, with D unclear. V shed 6 bases and J shed 2 bases, with 10 bases lying between them. The germline CDR1 and CDR2 sequences are LNHDA and SQIVND (reference sequence). CDR3 length equals 13 residues. Here the CDR3 reads CASSIGLNYGYTF. In nucleotides, the CDR3 is TGTGCCAGTAGCATCGGACTCAACTATGGCTACACCTTC.

The chain joins TRBV20-1 to TRBJ2-1; 8 positions agree with TRBD2. CDR1 and CDR2 (germline): DFQATT, SNEGSKA (reference sequence). The V segment lost 7 bases and the J segment 8 bases; nucleotides outside the gene matches: 7. CDR3 length equals 12 residues. Here the CDR3 DNA reads TGCAGTGGCGGGGGGCTAGGGGATGAGCAGTTCTTC. Translating gives CSGGGLGDEQFF.

The CDR3 DNA reads TGTGCCAGCAGTTTCGGGTGGCGGGGGGGCCAGAAGACCCAGTACTTC. Protein: CASSFGWRGGQKTQYF. This chain links TRBV27 with TRBJ2-5, with 9 bases aligning to TRBD2. Germline lookup yields CDR1 MNHEY and CDR2 SMNVEV (reference sequence). CDR3 length: 16 residues. Losses at the gene ends were 3 bases for V and 6 bases for J; bases not matched to a gene: 11.

This clonotype was observed a few times. This sequence joins TRBV29-1 and TRBJ1-1; maybe TRBD1 (6 bases). CDR1 SQVTM and CDR2 ANQGSEA come from the germline V gene. The germline V and J ends were trimmed by 7 bases and 1 base, with 19 bases remaining between them. CDR3 length equals 15 residues. This CDR3 reads CSGRSDSLSNTEAFF. Here the CDR3 DNA reads TGCAGCGGGCGTTCGGACAGCTTATCGAACACTGAAGCTTTCTTT.

This clonotype was observed at least ten times. The genes are TRBV3-1 and TRBJ2-1; 7 bases are a match to TRBD1. Germline V gene sequence: CDR1 LGHDT, CDR2 YNNKEL (reference sequence). This CDR3 has 16 amino acids. V shed 2 bases and J 3 bases; nucleotides not matched to a gene: 7. This CDR3 reads CASSQLNRGVYNEQFF. CDR3 nucleotides: TGTGCCAGCAGCCAACTAAACAGGGGTGTCTACAATGAGCAGTTCTTC.

Written as DNA, the CDR3 is TGTGCCAGCAGCGCCGTCCTCCGAGCGGGGGGGATAAATGAGCAGTACTTC. Encoded protein: CASSAVLRAGGINEQYF. The V and J genes are TRBV7-6 and TRBJ2-5, with TRBD2 identical over 10 bases. This CDR3 contains 17 residues. Germline V CDR1 and CDR2: SGHVS, FNYEAQ. The trim removed 5 bases at V and 11 bases at J, leaving 20 bases unmatched. Filled out from reference TRBV7-6 and TRBJ2-5, the complete variable domain reads GAGVSQSPRYKVTKRGQDVALRCDPISGHVSLYWYRQALGQGPEFLTYFNYEAQQDKSGLPNDRFSAERPEGSISTLTIQRTEQRDSAMYRCASSAVLRAGGINEQYFGPGTRLLVL.

The chain has TRBV6-6 and TRBJ2-1; 11 nucleotides agree with TRBD1. The ends lost 9 bases at V and 9 bases at J; junction bases unmatched: 13. CDR1 and CDR2 (germline): MNHNY, SVGAGI (reference sequence). The length of the CDR3 is 15 residues. Here the CDR3 reads CASGGDRGSHSEQFF. CDR3 nucleotides: TGTGCCAGTGGGGGGGACAGGGGGTCCCACAGTGAGCAGTTCTTC.

The chain combines TRBV6-4 with TRBJ2-1; 8 bases map to TRBD2. The ends lost 2 bases at V and 3 bases at J; junction bases unmatched: 3. Germline V gene sequence: CDR1 MRHNA, CDR2 SNTAGT. The CDR3 extends over 15 amino acids. CDR3 coding DNA: TGTGCCAGCAGTGACAAAGCGGGGGACTACAATGAGCAGTTCTTC. Protein product: CASSDKAGDYNEQFF.

A single count supports this clonotype. V and J are TRBV30 and TRBJ2-5; D is unclear. Between the trimmed V and J ends, which lost 0 bases and 12 bases, there was a span of 17 bases. The germline gives CDR1 GTSNPN, CDR2 SVGIG (reference sequence). CDR3 length: 13 residues. CDR3 bases: TGTGCCTGGAGTGTTTCACAAGCCTACGAGGAGTACTTC. Its translation: CAWSVSQAYEEYF. The full variable domain, with the rest looked up from reference TRBV30 and TRBJ2-5, is SQTIHQWPATLVQPVGSPLSLECTVEGTSNPNLYWYRQAAGRGLQLLFYSVGIGQISSEVPQNLSASRPQDRQFILSSKKLLLSDSGFYLCAWSVSQAYEEYFGPGTRLLVL.

This clonotype has ten or more counts. The chain joins TRBV5-1 to TRBJ2-7; 8 nucleotides line up with TRBD1. CDR3 length: 12 amino acids. The trim removed 3 bases at V and 6 bases at J, leaving 2 bases unmatched. Germline V gene lookup returns CDR1 SGHRS and CDR2 YFSETQ. The CDR3 region is CASSWTGSEQYF. The CDR3 coding sequence is TGCGCCAGCAGCTGGACAGGGTCCGAGCAGTACTTC.

V and J are TRBV5-1 and TRBJ2-5, with D maybe TRBD1 (6 bases). This CDR3 has 14 amino acids. Between the trimmed V and J ends, which lost 3 bases and 5 bases, there was a span of 14 bases. CDR1 is SGHRS and CDR2 is YFSETQ in the germline V gene. Written as DNA, the CDR3 is TGCGCCAGCAGCTGGGCAGGGGTCGGGGAGACCCAGTACTTC. Its protein is CASSWAGVGETQYF.

The J gene is TRBJ2-3, the V gene TRBV6-6, with 12 nucleotides matching TRBD2. The CDR3 has 16 residues. CDR1 and CDR2 from the germline V gene are MNHNY and SVGAGI (reference sequence). Trimming removed 7 bases from V and 7 bases from J; junction bases left unmatched: 12. CDR3 coding DNA: TGTGCCAGCATCTTCGATCTAGCGGGGGGGCCTAATACGCAGTATTTT. Residues: CASIFDLAGGPNTQYF.